This TCR beta chain was captured in a study of T cells in Graves' hyperthyroidism and ophthalmopathy. This clonotype showed up many times. The V gene end was trimmed by 1 base and the J gene end by 7 bases; junction bases not matched to a gene: 1. Germline lookup yields CDR1 SEHNR and CDR2 FQNEAQ (reference sequence). The CDR3 totals 13 residues. Regions amplified from RNA transcripts were the TCR beta CDR3 regions. In the first-round RT-PCR of the TCR CDR3, the HTBI primer set was used. TCRdb re-derived calls from the multiplex PCR reads in MiXCR, one entry per CDR3 protein. Of approximately 420,000 distinct CDR3 sequences listed, roughly 15% are singletons.

The receptor was derived from a woman younger than 35 with Graves' hyperthyroidism. The material sequenced was blood. This sequence joins TRBV7-9 and TRBJ1-2, with 9 nucleotides matching TRBD1. This CDR3 is CASSLGDRAGYTF. DNA for the CDR3: TGTGCCAGCAGCTTAGGGGACAGGGCTGGCTACACCTTC.